This T cell receptor beta chain was recorded in a study of CD8+CD57+ T cells in acquired aplastic anemia. Study-level points and caveats: Some 28 CD8+ CDR3 sequences occurred in both the patients and the controls.

CDR1 is WNHNN, CDR2 SYGVQD, per germline (reference sequence). Trimming removed 0 bases from V and 4 bases from J, with 7 bases in between. The CDR3 consists of 14 residues. TCR beta VDJ and CDR3 profiles were obtained from a genomic DNA template. TCRdb passed the reads through MiXCR, listing each CDR3 protein once. The sample consists of 150,000 to 200,000 distinct CDR3 sequences, 50% to 75% of them appearing once. Details on this clonotype: The antigen is unknown.

The specimen was sorted CD4+, CD8+, or CD8+CD57+ T cells (not recorded which) from PBMCs. The sequence was obtained from a human donor in good health. The chain carries TRBV10-1 and TRBJ1-5; no clear D gene. The CDR3 bases are TGCGCCAGCAGTGAGTCTGGTGGTAATCAGCCCCAGCATTTT. It is translated as CASSESGGNQPQHF.